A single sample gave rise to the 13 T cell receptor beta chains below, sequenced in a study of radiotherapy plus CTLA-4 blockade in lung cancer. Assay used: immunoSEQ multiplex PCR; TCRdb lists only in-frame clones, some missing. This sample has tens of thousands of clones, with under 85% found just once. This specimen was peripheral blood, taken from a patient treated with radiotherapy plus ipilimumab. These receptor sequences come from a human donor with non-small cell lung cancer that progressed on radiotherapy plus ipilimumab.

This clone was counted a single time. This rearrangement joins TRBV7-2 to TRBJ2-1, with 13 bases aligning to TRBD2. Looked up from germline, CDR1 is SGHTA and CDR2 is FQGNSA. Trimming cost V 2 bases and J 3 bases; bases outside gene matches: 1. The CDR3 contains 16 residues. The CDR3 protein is CASSLWTSGSYNEQFF. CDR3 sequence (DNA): TGTGCCAGCAGCTTATGGACTAGCGGGAGCTACAATGAGCAGTTCTTC.

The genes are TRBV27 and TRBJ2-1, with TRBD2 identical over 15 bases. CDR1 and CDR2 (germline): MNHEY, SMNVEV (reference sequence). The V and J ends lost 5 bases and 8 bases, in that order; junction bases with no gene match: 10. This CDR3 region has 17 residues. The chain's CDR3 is CASSAPPGLAGGHEQFF. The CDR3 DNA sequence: TGTGCCAGCAGTGCCCCACCGGGACTAGCGGGAGGTCATGAGCAGTTCTTC.

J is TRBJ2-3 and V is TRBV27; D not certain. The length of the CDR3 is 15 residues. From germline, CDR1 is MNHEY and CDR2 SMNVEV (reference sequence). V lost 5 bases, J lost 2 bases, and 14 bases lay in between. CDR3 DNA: TGTGCCAGCAGTCCCCAACTTATCCACACAGATACGCAGTATTTT. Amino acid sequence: CASSPQLIHTDTQYF.

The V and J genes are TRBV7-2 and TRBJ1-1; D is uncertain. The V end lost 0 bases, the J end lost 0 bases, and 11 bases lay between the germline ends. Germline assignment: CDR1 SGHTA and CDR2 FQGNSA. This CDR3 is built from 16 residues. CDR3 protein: CASSLAETNLNTEAFF. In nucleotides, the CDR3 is TGTGCCAGCAGCTTAGCGGAGACAAATTTGAACACTGAAGCTTTCTTT.

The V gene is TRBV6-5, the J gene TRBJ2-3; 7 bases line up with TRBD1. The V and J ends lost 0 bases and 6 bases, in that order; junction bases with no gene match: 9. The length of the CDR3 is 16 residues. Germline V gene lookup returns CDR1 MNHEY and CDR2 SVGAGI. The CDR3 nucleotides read TGTGCCAGCAGTTACTCTGGACAGGCCCCGGGGGATACGCAGTATTTT. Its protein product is CASSYSGQAPGDTQYF.

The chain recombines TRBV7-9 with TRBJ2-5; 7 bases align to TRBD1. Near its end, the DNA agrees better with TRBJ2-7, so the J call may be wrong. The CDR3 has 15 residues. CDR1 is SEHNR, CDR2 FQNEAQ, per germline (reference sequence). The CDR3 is CASSSDREPSYEQYF. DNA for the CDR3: TGTGCCAGCAGCTCCGACAGGGAGCCCTCCTACGAGCAGTACTTC.

As DNA, the CDR3 is TGTGCCAGCAGCCGCCGCCTTTGGGATGAGCAGTTCTTC. Amino acids: CASSRRLWDEQFF. V is TRBV11-3 and J is TRBJ2-1; D not resolved. This CDR3 comprises 13 residues. From germline, CDR1 is SGHNT and CDR2 YENEEA. V lost 5 bases to trimming and J lost 8 bases, with 13 bases between them. Variable domain in full (rest from reference TRBV11-3 and TRBJ2-1): EAGVVQSPRYKIIEKKQPVAFWCNPISGHNTLYWYLQNLGQGPELLIRYENEEAVDDSQLPKDRFSAERLKGVDSTLKIQPAELGDSAVYLCASSRRLWDEQFFGPGTRLTVL.

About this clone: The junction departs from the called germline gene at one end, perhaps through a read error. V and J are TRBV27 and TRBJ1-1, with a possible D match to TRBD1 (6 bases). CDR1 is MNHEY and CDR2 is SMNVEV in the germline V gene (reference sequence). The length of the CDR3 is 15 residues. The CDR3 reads CAGRIEGGRGTEAFF. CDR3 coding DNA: TGTGCCGGCAGGATTGAGGGGGGGCGCGGAACTGAAGCTTTCTTT.

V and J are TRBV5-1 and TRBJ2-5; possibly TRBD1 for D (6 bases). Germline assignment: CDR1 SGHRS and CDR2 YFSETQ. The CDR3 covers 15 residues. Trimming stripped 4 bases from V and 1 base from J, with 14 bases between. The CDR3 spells CASSRRDKLQETQYF. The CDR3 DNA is TGCGCCAGCAGCCGCCGGGACAAACTCCAAGAGACCCAGTACTTC.

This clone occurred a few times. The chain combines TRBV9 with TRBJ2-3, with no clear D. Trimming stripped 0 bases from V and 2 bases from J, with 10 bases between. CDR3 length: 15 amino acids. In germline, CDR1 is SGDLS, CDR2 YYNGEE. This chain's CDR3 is CASSVGPADTDTQYF. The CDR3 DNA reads TGTGCCAGCAGCGTAGGTCCGGCGGACACAGATACGCAGTATTTT.

Here the CDR3 reads CASSQDKQGEYSYEQYF. The CDR3 DNA reads as TGCGCCAGCAGCCAAGATAAACAGGGGGAGTACTCCTACGAGCAGTACTTC. The chain employs TRBV4-1 and TRBJ2-7, with 8 nucleotides matching TRBD1. Germline assignment: CDR1 MGHRA and CDR2 YSYEKL. The junction had 7 bases not matched to a gene; V was cut back by 0 bases and J by 0 bases. This CDR3 spans 17 amino acids.

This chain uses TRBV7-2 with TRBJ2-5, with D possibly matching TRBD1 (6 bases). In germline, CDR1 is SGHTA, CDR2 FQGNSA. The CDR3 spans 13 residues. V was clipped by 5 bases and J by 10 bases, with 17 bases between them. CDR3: CASSQTQGRLQYF. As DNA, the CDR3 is TGTGCCAGCAGCCAAACTCAGGGGCGGCTCCAGTACTTC.

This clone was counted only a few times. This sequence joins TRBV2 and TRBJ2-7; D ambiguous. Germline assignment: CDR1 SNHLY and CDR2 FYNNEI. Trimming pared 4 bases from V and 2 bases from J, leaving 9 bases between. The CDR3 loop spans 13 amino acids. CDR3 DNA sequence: TGTGCCAGCAGTGCGGGTAAACCCTACGAGCAGTACTTC. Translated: CASSAGKPYEQYF.